This T cell receptor beta chain was captured in a study of shared clonotypes between healthy human individuals. On this clone itself: Its antigen remains unknown.

Study-wide results and caveats: Among several donors, roughly 5% of naive CD4 clonotypes were found in common. Generation probabilities of non-shared clonotypes were lower (relative to those shared by all four donors). Rarefaction showed that sequencing of sorted subsets was incomplete (despite large depth).

The V gene's germline CDR1 is SGHVS and CDR2 FQNEAQ. V gave up 4 bases and J gave up 2 bases; unmatched junction bases: 4. The CDR3 extends over 16 amino acids. The repertoire was sequenced with immunoSEQ multiplex PCR; TCRdb's copy has only in-frame clones and lacks some. The sample yields a few million clones, 85% to 95% seen once. This TCR was sampled from a young man in good health. Some clones in this sample may be carry-over from other donors' samples. Input material: naive CD4+ T cells from PBMCs. Described subset: CD45RA+ positively selected. The chain is built from TRBV7-8 and TRBJ2-2, with 10 bases identical to TRBD2. CDR3 DNA: TGTGCCAGCAGCTCATTAGCGGGAGGTAACACCGGGGAGCTGTTTTTT. Its translation: CASSSLAGGNTGELFF.